Ten or more counts support the clone carrying this TCR beta chain. One end of the junction fails to match germline, which may point to a read error. The record originates from a study of early T cells in non-severe SARS-CoV-2 infection. Germline V lookup: CDR1 SGHRS, CDR2 YFSETQ. This CDR3 comprises 13 residues. Unique molecular identifiers were added to individual cDNA molecules. TCRdb ran MiXCR on the 5' RACE reads and lists one entry per CDR3 protein. Of nearly 45,000 distinct CDR3 sequences listed, around 9.9% were seen once; the top ten hold roughly 9.7%. The chain combines TRBV5-1 with TRBJ2-1; 10 nucleotides align to TRBD1. The receptor was derived from an adult who was a healthcare worker with PCR-confirmed SARS-CoV-2 infection or an uninfected control (not recorded which). The source material was whole blood. The DNA of the CDR3 is TGCGCCAGCAGCTTGTGGGACAGGGGACCTCGGATCTTC. It codes for CASSLWDRGPRIF.